The sequence of this TCR beta chain was determined in a study of vaccination and CD4 T cells after COVID-19. Whole-study context: At a median approximately 100 days (range 35 to 161) after diagnosis, post-COVID samples were drawn. Cells were stimulated with overlapping spike peptides from SARS-CoV-2, HCoV-NL63, HCoV-OC43 and HCoV-229E.

Described treatment: roughly 11-day PBMC culture with coronavirus spike peptide pools or control peptides (ViraFEST assay). CDR1 SGHTA and CDR2 FQGNSA come from the germline V gene. V gave up 5 bases and J gave up 9 bases; unmatched junction bases: 7. This CDR3 region has 12 residues. Sequencing of the DNA from cultured CD4+ T cells was carried out with the Oncomine TCR Beta short-read assay. TCRdb analysed the PCR reads with MiXCR anew, one entry per CDR3 protein. The table shows roughly 10,000 distinct CDR3 sequences, with around 25% occurring only once. This clonotype was picked up a small number of times. The antigen remains unidentified.

This chain uses TRBV7-2 with TRBJ2-7; the match to TRBD2 covers 7 bases. The clonotype was recovered from a human donor who had recovered from COVID-19. The specimen was CD4+ T cells from blood, cultured in vitro, collected after SARS-CoV-2 vaccination. CDR3 DNA sequence: TGTGCCAGCAGCCCGGGGGGTATGGGGCAGTACTTC. Its protein is CASSPGGMGQYF.